Below are 11 T cell receptor beta chains sequenced from a single sample in a study of blood T cell repertoires in COVID-19. Here immunoSEQ multiplex PCR was the method, and the copy in TCRdb shows in-frame clones only, minus some. The table shows roughly 49,000 clones, with 87% occurring only once. The specimen was peripheral blood. These receptors came from a man in his forties or fifties with active COVID-19.

This rearrangement joins TRBV5-1 to TRBJ2-3; 10 bases agree with TRBD2. V lost 2 bases, J lost 9 bases, and 12 bases stayed unmatched. CDR1 and CDR2 (germline): SGHRS, YFSETQ. The CDR3 has 16 amino acids. As DNA, the CDR3 is TGCGCCAGCAGCTTTTTGAGTTCTAGCGGGAGAGTAACGCAGTATTTT. Translating gives CASSFLSSSGRVTQYF.

The chain is built from TRBV11-2 and TRBJ2-7; D might be TRBD2 (5 bases). The CDR3 is made up of 15 amino acids. V was cut by 5 bases and J by 3 bases, with 17 bases left in between. Per germline, CDR1 SGHAT and CDR2 FQNNGV. CDR3 loop: CASSPDFLGSYEQYF. The CDR3 nucleotides read TGTGCCAGCAGCCCAGACTTCTTAGGGAGCTACGAGCAGTACTTC.

V usage is TRBV19 and J usage is TRBJ2-2; no clear D gene. This CDR3 has 15 amino acids. The germline gives CDR1 LNHDA, CDR2 SQIVND (reference sequence). V lost 5 bases and J lost 4, with 14 bases in between. This CDR3 reads CASSVRISSTGELFF. DNA of the CDR3: TGTGCCAGTAGTGTCAGAATTTCCAGCACCGGGGAGCTGTTTTTT.

The CDR3 is CSVDSGSYEQYF. The CDR3 nucleotides read TGCAGCGTTGATTCGGGTTCCTACGAGCAGTACTTC. The chain recombines TRBV29-1 with TRBJ2-7; D is unresolved. The germline V gene has CDR1 SQVTM and CDR2 ANQGSEA. V lost 3 bases and J 1 base, leaving 7 bases between the germline ends. The CDR3 has 12 amino acids.

The chain recombines TRBV7-9 with TRBJ1-3; possibly TRBD1 for D (5 bases). The CDR3 loop spans 13 amino acids. Trimming cost V 3 bases and J 8 bases, with 11 bases left between them. Germline-derived CDR1 and CDR2 are SEHNR and FQNEAQ (reference sequence). The CDR3 nucleotides read TGTGCCAGCAGCTTTTCGGAGACAGACACCATATATTTT. Amino acid sequence: CASSFSETDTIYF.

The chain joins TRBV6-4 to TRBJ2-2; TRBD2 aligns across 8 bases. Germline trimming cut 10 bases from V and 5 bases from J; bases unmatched to any gene: 15. The CDR3 consists of 16 residues. Germline assignment: CDR1 MRHNA and CDR2 SNTAGT. The CDR3: CATKPFAGGRTGELFF. The CDR3 nucleotides are TGTGCCACCAAACCCTTTGCGGGAGGTCGGACCGGGGAGCTGTTTTTT.

The rearrangement joins TRBV4-2 to TRBJ2-2, with unresolved D. This CDR3 has 14 residues. Germline CDR1 and CDR2: LGHNA and YNFKEQ. Trimming stripped 1 base from V and 3 bases from J, with 6 bases between. The CDR3 region is CASSQVTDTGELFF. For the CDR3, the DNA is TGTGCCAGCAGCCAAGTTACTGACACCGGGGAGCTGTTTTTT.

The J gene is TRBJ1-1, the V gene TRBV5-4; D call uncertain. Trimming took off 6 bases at V and 1 base at J, with 16 bases between the two ends. CDR3 length equals 15 residues. Germline values: CDR1 SGHNT, CDR2 YYREEE (reference sequence). CDR3 amino acids: CASIRFGYRNTEAFF. In DNA form, the CDR3 reads TGTGCCAGCATCCGTTTCGGGTATAGGAACACTGAAGCTTTCTTT.

J is TRBJ2-1 and V is TRBV9; 7 bases match TRBD1. V shed 0 bases and J 1 base; nucleotides not matched to a gene: 10. The CDR3 length is 18 residues. The germline gives CDR1 SGDLS, CDR2 YYNGEE. DNA of the CDR3: TGTGCCAGCAGCGTAGAGGGCACCGCGACAGGGTCCTACAATGAGCAGTTCTTC. Its protein is CASSVEGTATGSYNEQFF.

CDR3 in amino acids: CASQGLGFYNEQFF. DNA of the CDR3: TGTGCCAGCCAAGGACTAGGCTTCTACAATGAGCAGTTCTTC. J is TRBJ2-1 and V is TRBV6-5; 7 positions match TRBD2. Germline CDR1 and CDR2: MNHEY and SVGAGI. Trimming took 8 bases from V and 3 from J; bases not matched to a gene: 7. The CDR3 contains 14 residues.

The chain recombines TRBV5-8 with TRBJ1-3, with D possibly being TRBD1 (5 bases). Germline lookup yields CDR1 SGHTS and CDR2 YDEGEE. The V end lost 0 bases, the J end lost 4 bases, and 8 bases lay between the germline ends. The CDR3 runs 14 residues. CDR3 DNA: TGTGCCAGCAGCTTGGGTCCAGGGGGAAACACCATATATTTT. Protein: CASSLGPGGNTIYF.